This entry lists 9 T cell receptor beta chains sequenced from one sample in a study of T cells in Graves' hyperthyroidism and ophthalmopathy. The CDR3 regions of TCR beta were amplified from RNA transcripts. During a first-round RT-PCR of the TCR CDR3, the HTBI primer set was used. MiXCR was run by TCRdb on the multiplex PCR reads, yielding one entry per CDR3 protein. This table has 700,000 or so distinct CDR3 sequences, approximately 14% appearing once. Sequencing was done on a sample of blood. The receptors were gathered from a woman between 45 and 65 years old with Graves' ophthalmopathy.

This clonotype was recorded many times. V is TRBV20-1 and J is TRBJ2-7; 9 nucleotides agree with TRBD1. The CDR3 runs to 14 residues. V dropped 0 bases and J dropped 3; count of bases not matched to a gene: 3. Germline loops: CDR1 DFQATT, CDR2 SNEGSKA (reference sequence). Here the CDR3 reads CSARDRDRDYEQYF. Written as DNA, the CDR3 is TGCAGTGCTAGAGACCGGGACAGGGACTACGAGCAGTACTTC.

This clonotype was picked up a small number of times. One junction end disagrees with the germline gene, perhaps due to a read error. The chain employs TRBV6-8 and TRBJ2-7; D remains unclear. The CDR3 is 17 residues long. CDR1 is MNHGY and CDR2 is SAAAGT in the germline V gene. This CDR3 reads CASSYSTRGNYSYERYF. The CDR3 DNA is TGTGCCAGCAGTTACTCGACTCGCGGAAATTACTCCTACGAGCGGTACTTC.

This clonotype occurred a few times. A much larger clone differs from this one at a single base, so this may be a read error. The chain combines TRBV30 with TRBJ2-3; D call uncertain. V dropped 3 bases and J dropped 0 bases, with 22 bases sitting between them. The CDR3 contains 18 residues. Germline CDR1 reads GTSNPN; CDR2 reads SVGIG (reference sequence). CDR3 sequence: CAWSHLSWVGASTDTQYF. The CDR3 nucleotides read TGTGCCTGGAGCCACCTGTCCTGGGTGGGCGCAAGCACAGATACGCAGTATTTT.

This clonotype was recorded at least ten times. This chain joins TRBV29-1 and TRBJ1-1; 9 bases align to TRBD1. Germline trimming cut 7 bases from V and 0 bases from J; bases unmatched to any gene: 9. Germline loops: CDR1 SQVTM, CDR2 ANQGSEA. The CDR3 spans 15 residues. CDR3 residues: CSGGPGQGMNTEAFF. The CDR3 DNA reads TGCAGCGGGGGACCGGGACAGGGAATGAACACTGAAGCTTTCTTT.

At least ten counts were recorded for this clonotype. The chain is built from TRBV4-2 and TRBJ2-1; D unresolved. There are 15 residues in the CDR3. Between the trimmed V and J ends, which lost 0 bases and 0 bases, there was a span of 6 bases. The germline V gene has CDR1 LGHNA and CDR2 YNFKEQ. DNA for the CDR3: TGTGCCAGCAGCCAAGAGTCTAGCTCCTACAATGAGCAGTTCTTC. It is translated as CASSQESSSYNEQFF.

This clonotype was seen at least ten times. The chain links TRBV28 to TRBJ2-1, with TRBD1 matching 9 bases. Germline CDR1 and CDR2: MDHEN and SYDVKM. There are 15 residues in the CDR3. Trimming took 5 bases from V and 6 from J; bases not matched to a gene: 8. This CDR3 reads CASSLRGDRVNEQFF. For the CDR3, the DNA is TGTGCCAGCAGTCTGAGAGGGGACAGGGTCAATGAGCAGTTCTTC. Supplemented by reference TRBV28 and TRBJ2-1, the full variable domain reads DVKVTQSSRYLVKRTGEKVFLECVQDMDHENMFWYRQDPGLGLRLIYFSYDVKMKEKGDIPEGYSVSREKKERFSLILESASTNQTSMYLCASSLRGDRVNEQFFGPGTRLTVL.

Written as DNA, the CDR3 is TGTGCCAGTAGTATGGGACTAGCGGGAGCCCTCGGTTGCAATGAGCAGTTCTTC. The encoded protein is CASSMGLAGALGCNEQFF. The gene calls are TRBV19 and TRBJ2-1; the match to TRBD2 covers 14 bases. Per the germline V gene, CDR1 is LNHDA and CDR2 is SQIVND (reference sequence). V was pared by 3 bases and J by 6 bases, with 10 bases of the junction left unmatched. This CDR3 has 18 residues.

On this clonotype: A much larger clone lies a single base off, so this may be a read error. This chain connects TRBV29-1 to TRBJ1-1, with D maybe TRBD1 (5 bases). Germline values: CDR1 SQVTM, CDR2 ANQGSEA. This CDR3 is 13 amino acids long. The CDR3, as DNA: TGCAGCGTCCGGATAGACAGATACACTAAAGCTTTCTTT. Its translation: CSVRIDRYTKAFF.

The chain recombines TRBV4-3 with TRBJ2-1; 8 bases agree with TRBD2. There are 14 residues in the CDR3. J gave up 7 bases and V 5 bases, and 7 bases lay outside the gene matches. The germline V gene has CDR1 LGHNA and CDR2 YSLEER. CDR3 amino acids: CASSGSGGPNEQFF. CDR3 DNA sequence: TGCGCCAGCAGCGGGTCGGGAGGGCCTAATGAGCAGTTCTTC.